The 30 T cell receptor beta chains presented below share a single source sample, sequenced in a study of T cell repertoires in cytomegalovirus infection. One entry per CDR3 protein, called by TCRdb with MiXCR from the reads. The table has some 220,000 distinct CDR3 sequences, approximately 6.7% seen once. The sample taken for sequencing was PBMCs. These receptor sequences come from a human donor in good health (CMV status not recorded). Some clones in this sample may be carry-over from other donors' samples.

The V and J genes are TRBV29-1 and TRBJ2-3, with D tentatively TRBD2 (5 bases). The CDR3 has 12 residues. The V gene's germline CDR1 is SQVTM and CDR2 ANQGSEA. The CDR3 DNA sequence: TGCACCTCACTCTCGGGGACAGATACGCAGTATTTT. Translating gives CTSLSGTDTQYF.

This clonotype was counted ten times or more. This sequence joins TRBV7-8 and TRBJ2-7; the match to TRBD1 covers 9 bases. The germline gives CDR1 SGHVS, CDR2 FQNEAQ. V trimming: 4 bases; J trimming: 3 bases; junction bases outside the gene matches: 4. The CDR3 length is 14 residues. CDR3 DNA sequence: TGTGCCAGCAGCTACCGGGACAGGGACTACGAGCAGTACTTC. Amino acid sequence: CASSYRDRDYEQYF.

This clonotype has ten or more counts. The V and J genes are TRBV29-1 and TRBJ2-3; D is possibly TRBD2 (6 bases). Per germline, CDR1 SQVTM and CDR2 ANQGSEA. V was cut by 7 bases and J by 6 bases, with 11 bases left in between. The CDR3 is 11 amino acids. Here the CDR3 reads CSGRGGDTQYF. In DNA, the CDR3 is TGCAGCGGACGGGGAGGCGATACGCAGTATTTT.

This clonotype was seen many times. The rearrangement links TRBV20-1 to TRBJ2-2; D is possibly TRBD1 (6 bases). Trimming pared 2 bases from V and 5 bases from J, leaving 12 bases between. Germline lookup yields CDR1 DFQATT and CDR2 SNEGSKA (reference sequence). The CDR3 is made up of 14 amino acids. CDR3 bases: TGCAGTGCTAGAAAGGCAGGGGAGACCGGGGAGCTGTTTTTT. It codes for CSARKAGETGELFF.

The chain employs TRBV7-6 and TRBJ2-2; D not resolved. Trimming removed 4 bases at V and 2 bases at J, with 14 bases between. The CDR3 is 16 amino acids. Germline values: CDR1 SGHVS, CDR2 FNYEAQ. Written as DNA, the CDR3 is TGTGCCAGCAGCTATACCGGGTCCTTCAACACCGGGGAGCTGTTTTTT. Protein: CASSYTGSFNTGELFF.

In this sample, this clonotype turned up many times. The rearrangement joins TRBV28 to TRBJ1-3; D gene ambiguous. CDR3 length equals 11 residues. Germline CDR1 and CDR2: MDHEN and SYDVKM. Trimming removed 8 bases at V and 4 bases at J, with 6 bases between. The CDR3 coding sequence is TGTGCCAGCCGTACGGGAAACACCATATATTTT. Amino acids: CASRTGNTIYF.

This clonotype was observed at least ten times. The CDR3 loop reads CSALTSGGYNEQFF. The CDR3 DNA sequence: TGCAGTGCCCTAACTAGCGGGGGCTACAATGAGCAGTTCTTC. The V and J genes are TRBV20-1 and TRBJ2-1, with 11 nucleotides matching TRBD2. There are 14 residues in the CDR3. The V and J ends lost 6 bases and 3 bases, in that order; junction bases with no gene match: 4. Germline lookup yields CDR1 DFQATT and CDR2 SNEGSKA (reference sequence).

This clonotype was observed many times. CDR3 loop: CASSNTWTGSTEAFF. CDR3 nucleotide sequence: TGTGCCAGCAGCAACACATGGACAGGGTCCACTGAAGCTTTCTTT. V usage is TRBV27 and J usage is TRBJ1-1; 8 bases map to TRBD1. In germline, CDR1 is MNHEY, CDR2 SMNVEV (reference sequence). The CDR3 has 15 residues. V shed 6 bases and J 4 bases; nucleotides not matched to a gene: 10.

This clonotype was observed at least ten times. This chain uses TRBV7-2 with TRBJ1-1; no firm D call. CDR3 size: 11 residues. Deletions cut 5 bases from V and 11 bases from J, with 12 bases between. CDR1 and CDR2 (germline): SGHTA, FQGNSA. CDR3 nucleotides: TGTGCCAGCAGCCCCCGGGCCCGGGCTTTCTTT. Protein sequence: CASSPRARAFF.

The table lists this clonotype with many counts. This chain uses TRBV29-1 with TRBJ2-3; 7 bases agree with TRBD2. This CDR3 has 16 residues. V lost 3 bases and J lost 0; bases outside the gene matches: 9. In germline, CDR1 is SQVTM, CDR2 ANQGSEA. This CDR3 is CSVEGLAAFSTDTQYF. CDR3 sequence (DNA): TGCAGCGTTGAGGGGCTAGCGGCATTTAGCACAGATACGCAGTATTTT.

This clonotype was counted at least ten times. The chain combines TRBV29-1 with TRBJ1-5, with a weak D call TRBD1 (5 bases). The CDR3 covers 12 residues. CDR1 and CDR2 (germline): SQVTM, ANQGSEA. With 4 bases removed from V and 3 bases from J, the gap between germline ends came to 7 bases. CDR3 sequence: CSVGGLNQPQHF. CDR3 nucleotides: TGCAGCGTTGGGGGCCTCAATCAGCCCCAGCATTTT.

V usage is TRBV28 and J usage is TRBJ2-7; 9 bases map to TRBD2. The CDR3 covers 14 residues. Losses at the gene ends were 4 bases for V and 4 bases for J; bases not matched to a gene: 5. Germline assignment: CDR1 MDHEN and CDR2 SYDVKM. The chain's CDR3 is CASSYLAGEYEQYF. CDR3 nucleotides: TGTGCCAGCAGTTATTTAGCGGGGGAATACGAGCAGTACTTC.

Ten or more counts support this clonotype. The chain has TRBV29-1 and TRBJ2-5; 8 bases map to TRBD2. The CDR3 has 13 amino acids. J gave up 4 bases and V 4 bases, and 5 bases lay outside the gene matches. The V gene's germline CDR1 is SQVTM and CDR2 ANQGSEA. CDR3 region: CSVAAGDGETQYF. CDR3 bases: TGCAGCGTTGCAGCGGGGGATGGAGAGACCCAGTACTTC. Using reference TRBV29-1 and TRBJ2-5 for the parts outside the CDR3, the full variable domain is SAVISQKPSRDICQRGTSLTIQCQVDSQVTMMFWYRQQPGQSLTLIATANQGSEATYESGFVIDKFPISRPNLTFSTLTVSNMSPEDSSIYLCSVAAGDGETQYFGPGTRLLVL.

The V gene is TRBV7-9, the J gene TRBJ2-1; D not certain. Per the germline V gene, CDR1 is SEHNR and CDR2 is FQNEAQ (reference sequence). This CDR3 has 12 residues. Trimming took off 4 bases at V and 7 bases at J, with 8 bases between the two ends. The CDR3 is CASSSLPNEQFF. CDR3 nucleotide sequence: TGTGCCAGCAGCTCTTTACCTAATGAGCAGTTCTTC. Supplemented by reference TRBV7-9 and TRBJ2-1, the full variable domain reads DTGVSQNPRHKITKRGQNVTFRCDPISEHNRLYWYRQTLGQGPEFLTYFQNEAQLEKSRLLSDRFSAERPKGSFSTLEIQRTEQGDSAMYLCASSSLPNEQFFGPGTRLTVL.

This clonotype showed up many times. The V and J genes are TRBV7-6 and TRBJ2-1, with 11 nucleotides matching TRBD2. The germline V gene has CDR1 SGHVS and CDR2 FNYEAQ. The CDR3 runs 15 residues. With V trimmed by 7 bases and J by 6 bases, 8 bases remained unmatched. The CDR3 reads CASTQTSGGLNEQFF. CDR3 coding DNA: TGTGCCAGCACCCAAACTAGCGGGGGCCTCAATGAGCAGTTCTTC. The full variable domain, with the rest looked up from reference TRBV7-6 and TRBJ2-1, is GAGVSQSPRYKVTKRGQDVALRCDPISGHVSLYWYRQALGQGPEFLTYFNYEAQQDKSGLPNDRFSAERPEGSISTLTIQRTEQRDSAMYRCASTQTSGGLNEQFFGPGTRLTVL.

This clonotype was seen ten or more times. J is TRBJ2-3 and V is TRBV5-4; no clear D gene. V shed 0 bases and J shed 1 base, with 3 bases lying between them. The CDR3 is 13 residues long. CDR1 and CDR2 from the germline V gene are SGHNT and YYREEE (reference sequence). CDR3 region: CASSLAGTDTQYF. As DNA, the CDR3 is TGTGCCAGCAGCTTGGCGGGCACAGATACGCAGTATTTT.

This chain uses TRBV28 with TRBJ2-7, with 7 bases fitting TRBD1. The V gene end was trimmed by 3 bases and the J gene end by 3 bases; junction bases not matched to a gene: 8. This CDR3 spans 15 amino acids. The germline CDR1 and CDR2 sequences are MDHEN and SYDVKM. CDR3 loop: CASSLNRGLHYEQYF. The CDR3 DNA follows: TGTGCCAGCAGTTTGAACAGGGGCCTACACTACGAGCAGTACTTC. The full variable domain, in which reference TRBV28 and TRBJ2-7 provide the parts outside the CDR3, is DVKVTQSSRYLVKRTGEKVFLECVQDMDHENMFWYRQDPGLGLRLIYFSYDVKMKEKGDIPEGYSVSREKKERFSLILESASTNQTSMYLCASSLNRGLHYEQYFGPGTRLTVT.

This clonotype was counted ten times or more. In DNA, the CDR3 is TGCGCCAGCAGCGTAACGACTAGCGGAACCTCCTACGAGCAGTACTTC. This codes for CASSVTTSGTSYEQYF. The chain recombines TRBV4-1 with TRBJ2-7, with 9 bases that match TRBD2. V was clipped by 5 bases and J by 0 bases; unmatched bases: 8. CDR1 and CDR2 (germline): MGHRA, YSYEKL. The CDR3 is made up of 16 amino acids.

There are a few counts of this clonotype. The J gene is TRBJ1-5, the V gene TRBV12-5; D is ambiguous. V lost 1 base, J lost 8 bases, and 15 bases lay in between. Germline CDR1 reads LGHNT; CDR2 reads FRNRAP. This CDR3 region has 15 residues. CDR3 protein: CASGLGGSLQEPQHF. The CDR3 nucleotides read TGTGCTAGTGGTTTGGGGGGTTCCCTTCAGGAGCCCCAGCATTTT.

This clonotype was observed many times. The V and J genes are TRBV6-2 or TRBV6-3 and TRBJ2-1; D may be TRBD1 or TRBD2 (5 bases each). V lost 0 bases to trimming and J lost 9 bases, with 18 bases between them. Germline V gene lookup returns CDR1 MNHEY and CDR2 SVGEGT. The CDR3 runs 16 residues. The CDR3 nucleotides read TGTGCCAGCAGTTACTCCCGGGACCGCATCAATGGTGAGCAGTTCTTC. It is translated as CASSYSRDRINGEQFF.

This clonotype was seen ten or more times. The chain links TRBV7-2 to TRBJ1-2; D gene uncertain. Germline CDR1 is SGHTA and CDR2 is FQGNSA. The CDR3 loop spans 16 amino acids. Trimming stripped 4 bases from V and 0 bases from J, with 15 bases between. The CDR3 DNA sequence: TGTGCCAGCAGCTCGGGGAACTCAATTGCTAACTATGGCTACACCTTC. As protein: CASSSGNSIANYGYTF.

This clonotype was recorded many times. The J gene is TRBJ2-5, the V gene TRBV20-1, with a possible D match to TRBD2 (6 bases). CDR3 length: 16 amino acids. Germline CDR1 and CDR2: DFQATT and SNEGSKA (reference sequence). The germline V and J ends were trimmed by 6 bases and 5 bases, with 25 bases remaining between them. Here the CDR3 DNA reads TGCAGTGCGACCCAAGTCGCTGCGGGGCTGGTGGAGACCCAGTACTTC. Translating it yields CSATQVAAGLVETQYF.

Note on this clonotype: This clone may be a read error of a much larger clone one base away. V is TRBV4-2 and J is TRBJ1-1; D is perhaps TRBD1 (5 bases). In germline, CDR1 is LGHNA, CDR2 YNFKEQ. The CDR3 extends over 14 amino acids. The CDR3 region is CASCQGKGDTEAFF. As DNA, the CDR3 is TGTGCCAGCTGCCAAGGAAAAGGGGACACTGAAGCTTTCTTT.

The sample holds many counts of this clonotype. The chain recombines TRBV7-8 with TRBJ1-1; D is perhaps TRBD1 (5 bases). V was trimmed by 2 bases and J by 5 bases, leaving 15 bases between them. The V gene's germline CDR1 is SGHVS and CDR2 FQNEAQ. The CDR3 spans 15 residues. DNA of the CDR3: TGTGCCAGCAGCTTACGTCAGGGATTAAGGACTGAAGCTTTCTTT. Protein: CASSLRQGLRTEAFF.

This clonotype was detected ten times or more. The chain carries TRBV20-1 and TRBJ1-4; no firm D call. Per germline, CDR1 DFQATT and CDR2 SNEGSKA (reference sequence). Trimming cost V 5 bases and J 1 base, with 14 bases left between them. The CDR3 covers 15 residues. This CDR3 reads CSAGPRAVTNEKLFF. CDR3 nucleotide sequence: TGCAGTGCTGGACCCCGGGCGGTAACTAATGAAAAACTGTTTTTT.

This clonotype appeared many times. The V and J genes are TRBV6-5 and TRBJ2-5, with D uncertain. Germline V gives CDR1 MNHEY, CDR2 SVGAGI. The CDR3 consists of 13 residues. V dropped 0 bases and J dropped 1 base, with 3 bases sitting between them. This chain's CDR3 is CASSYSTQETQYF. CDR3 bases: TGTGCCAGCAGTTACTCGACCCAAGAGACCCAGTACTTC.

In its sample, this clonotype was seen many times. V and J are TRBV30 and TRBJ1-5; 9 bases map to TRBD1. V dropped 3 bases and J dropped 1; count of bases not matched to a gene: 7. The length of the CDR3 is 16 residues. Germline loops: CDR1 GTSNPN, CDR2 SVGIG (reference sequence). Written as DNA, the CDR3 is TGTGCCTGGAGAGAAGGGACAGGGTTCAGCAATCAGCCCCAGCATTTT. Encoded protein: CAWREGTGFSNQPQHF.

This clonotype has a count of ten or more. The V call is TRBV7-2, the J call TRBJ2-7, with 10 bases aligning to TRBD1. CDR1 is SGHTA, CDR2 FQGNSA, per germline. V gave up 6 bases and J gave up 4 bases; unmatched junction bases: 9. This CDR3 has 15 residues. CDR3 DNA sequence: TGTGCCAGCAGTAACCCGGGACAGGGGATTTACGAGCAGTACTTC. As protein: CASSNPGQGIYEQYF. Looking up the rest from reference TRBV7-2 and TRBJ2-7 gives the full variable domain: GAGVSQSPSNKVTEKGKDVELRCDPISGHTALYWYRQSLGQGLEFLIYFQGNSAPDKSGLPSDRFSAERTGGSVSTLTIQRTQQEDSAVYLCASSNPGQGIYEQYFGPGTRLTVT.

The table lists this clonotype with a few counts. This chain connects TRBV5-1 to TRBJ1-2, with 8 bases fitting TRBD1. The CDR3 extends over 12 amino acids. The J segment lost 6 bases and the V segment lost 4 bases, leaving 2 bases of the junction unmatched. Looked up from germline, CDR1 is SGHRS and CDR2 is YFSETQ. The CDR3 DNA follows: TGCGCCAGCAGCACGACAGGGGATGGCTACACCTTC. It encodes CASSTTGDGYTF.

This clonotype was seen many times. V gene TRBV28 combines with J gene TRBJ2-7; D unclear. The V gene's germline CDR1 is MDHEN and CDR2 SYDVKM. The ends were cut back, 5 bases at V and 6 bases at J, with 17 bases in the middle. The CDR3 is 14 amino acids. CDR3 residues: CASSPPGRQSEQYF. CDR3 sequence (DNA): TGTGCCAGCAGTCCCCCCGGCAGGCAGAGCGAGCAGTACTTC. The full variable domain, with the rest looked up from reference TRBV28 and TRBJ2-7, is DVKVTQSSRYLVKRTGEKVFLECVQDMDHENMFWYRQDPGLGLRLIYFSYDVKMKEKGDIPEGYSVSREKKERFSLILESASTNQTSMYLCASSPPGRQSEQYFGPGTRLTVT.